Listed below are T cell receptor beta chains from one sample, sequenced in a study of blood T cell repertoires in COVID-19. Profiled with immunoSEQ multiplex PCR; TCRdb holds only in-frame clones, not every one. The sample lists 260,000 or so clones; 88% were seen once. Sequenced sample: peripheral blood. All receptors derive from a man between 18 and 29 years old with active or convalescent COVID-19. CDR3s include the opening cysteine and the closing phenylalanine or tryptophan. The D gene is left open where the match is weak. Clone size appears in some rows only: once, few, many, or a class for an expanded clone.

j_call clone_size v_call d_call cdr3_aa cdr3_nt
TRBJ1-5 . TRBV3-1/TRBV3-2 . CASSQGGIGGGIQPQHF TGTGCCAGCAGCCAAGGAGGTATTGGGGGGGGGATTCAGCCCCAGCATTTT
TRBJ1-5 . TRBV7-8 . CASSPGGGGNQPQHF TGTGCCAGCAGCCCCGGGGGGGGCGGCAATCAGCCCCAGCATTTT
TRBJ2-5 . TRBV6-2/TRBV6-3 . CASSYSSLAETQYF TGTGCCAGCAGTTACTCGAGTTTAGCGGAGACCCAGTACTTC
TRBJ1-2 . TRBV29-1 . CSETGNPNYGYTF TGCAGCGAAACAGGAAACCCTAACTATGGCTACACCTTC
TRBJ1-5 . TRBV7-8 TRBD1 CASSFSGTGGRQPQHF TGTGCCAGCAGCTTTAGCGGGACAGGGGGCAGGCAGCCCCAGCATTTT
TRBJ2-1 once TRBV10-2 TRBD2 CASSSGGVRSSYNEQFF TGCGCCAGCAGTTCCGGGGGGGTCCGTAGCTCCTACAATGAGCAGTTCTTC
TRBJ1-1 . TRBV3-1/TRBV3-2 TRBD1 CASAQGVMNTEAFF TGTGCCAGCGCCCAGGGGGTAATGAACACTGAAGCTTTCTTT
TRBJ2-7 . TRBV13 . CASSRTGPYEQYF TGTGCCAGCAGCCGTACTGGGCCCTACGAGCAGTACTTC
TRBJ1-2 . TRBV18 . CASSPPTVNYGYTF TGTGCCAGCTCACCACCGACAGTTAACTATGGCTACACCTTC
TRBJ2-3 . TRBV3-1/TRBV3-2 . CASRLVRVTDTQYF TGTGCCAGCAGACTCGTCAGGGTCACAGATACGCAGTATTTT
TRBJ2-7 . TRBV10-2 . CASSEWSQAYEQYF TGCGCCAGCAGTGAATGGAGCCAAGCCTACGAGCAGTACTTC
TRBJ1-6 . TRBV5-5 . CASSLGSSGVDSPLHF TGTGCCAGCAGCTTGGGAAGTTCAGGGGTAGACTCACCCCTCCACTTT
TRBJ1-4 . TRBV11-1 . CASSLGVSEKLFF TGTGCCAGCAGCTTAGGAGTTTCTGAAAAACTGTTTTTT
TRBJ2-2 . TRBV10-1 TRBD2 CARRGGGNTLNTGELFF TGCGCCCGCCGTGGGGGGGGTAATACCCTGAACACCGGGGAGCTGTTTTTT
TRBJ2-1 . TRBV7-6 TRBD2 CASSLIAGGLSSYNEQFF TGTGCCAGCAGCTTAATAGCGGGGGGGCTCAGCTCCTACAATGAGCAGTTCTTC
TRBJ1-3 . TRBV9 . CASSVSGDGNTIYF TGTGCCAGCAGCGTATCAGGGGACGGAAACACCATATATTTT
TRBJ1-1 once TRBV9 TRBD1 CASSGQGGSTEAFF TGTGCCAGCAGCGGACAGGGGGGTTCCACTGAAGCTTTCTTT
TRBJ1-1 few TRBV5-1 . CASSLAGYAFF TGCGCCAGCAGCTTAGCAGGGTATGCTTTCTTT
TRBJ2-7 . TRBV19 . CASSIGPGPYEQYF TGTGCCAGTAGTATAGGCCCAGGGCCCTACGAGCAGTACTTC
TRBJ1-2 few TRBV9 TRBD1 CASSGRTGTPYGYTF TGTGCCAGCAGCGGTCGGACAGGGACTCCCTATGGCTACACCTTC
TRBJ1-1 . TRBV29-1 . CSVAGQQNTEAFF TGCAGCGTTGCTGGACAGCAGAACACTGAAGCTTTCTTT
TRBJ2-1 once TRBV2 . CASGTGTYNEQFF TGTGCCAGCGGTACAGGGACCTACAATGAGCAGTTCTTC
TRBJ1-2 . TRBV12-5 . CASGPGPKYYGYTF TGTGCTAGTGGCCCAGGGCCGAAGTACTATGGCTACACCTTC
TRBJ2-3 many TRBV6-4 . CASSRGESDTQYF TGTGCCAGCAGTCGTGGGGAGAGCGATACGCAGTATTTT
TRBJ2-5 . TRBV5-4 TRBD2 CASSPGLAGPQETQYF TGTGCCAGCAGCCCAGGACTAGCGGGGCCACAAGAGACCCAGTACTTC
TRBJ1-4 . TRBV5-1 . CASSRAGAREKLFF TGCGCCAGCAGTCGGGCAGGGGCTCGTGAAAAACTGTTTTTT
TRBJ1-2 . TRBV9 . CASSPGGGMGGYTF TGTGCCAGCAGCCCCGGCGGAGGGATGGGAGGCTACACCTTC
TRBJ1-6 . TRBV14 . CASSQVQYNSPLHF TGTGCCAGCAGCCAAGTACAGTATAATTCACCCCTCCACTTT
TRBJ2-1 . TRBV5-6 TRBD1 CASSLVGTGDVREQFF TGTGCCAGCAGCTTGGTAGGGACAGGGGATGTCAGGGAGCAGTTCTTC
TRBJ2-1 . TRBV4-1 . CASSQGTFYNEQFF TGCGCCAGCAGCCAAGGGACATTCTACAATGAGCAGTTCTTC
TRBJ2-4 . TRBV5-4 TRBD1 CASSLGGRQGLDIQYF TGTGCCAGCAGCTTGGGGGGGCGACAGGGCCTGGACATTCAGTACTTC
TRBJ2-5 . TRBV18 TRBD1 CASSSGTGQQETQYF TGTGCCAGCTCCTCCGGGACAGGGCAACAAGAGACCCAGTACTTC
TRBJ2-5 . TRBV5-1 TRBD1 CASSPLHGQGRQETQYF TGCGCCAGCAGCCCGCTCCACGGACAGGGACGACAAGAGACCCAGTACTTC
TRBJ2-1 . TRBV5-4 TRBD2 CASSLALAGVSYEQFF TGTGCCAGCAGCTTGGCGTTAGCGGGGGTTTCCTATGAGCAGTTCTTC
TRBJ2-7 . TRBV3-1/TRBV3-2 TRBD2 CASSQDPRAGAYEQYF TGTGCCAGCAGCCAAGACCCTCGAGCGGGGGCCTACGAGCAGTACTTC
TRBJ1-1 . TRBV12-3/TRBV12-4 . CATEGRGDTEAFF TGTGCCACCGAAGGGCGGGGGGACACTGAAGCTTTCTTT
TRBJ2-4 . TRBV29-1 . CSVSGPEGNIQYF TGCAGCGTTTCGGGCCCGGAGGGAAACATTCAGTACTTC
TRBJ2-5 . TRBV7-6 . CASSPGHLRGEETQYF TGTGCCAGCAGCCCCGGACACCTCAGGGGGGAAGAGACCCAGTACTTC
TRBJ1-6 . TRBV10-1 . CAIKGGSGRPSSYNSPLHF TGCGCCATAAAAGGAGGCAGCGGACGGCCAAGCTCCTATAATTCACCCCTCCACTTT
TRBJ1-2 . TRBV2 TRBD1 CASSERDRSPYGYTF TGTGCCAGCAGTGAAAGGGACAGGTCGCCCTATGGCTACACCTTC
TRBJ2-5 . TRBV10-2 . CASSETPVETQYF TGCGCCAGCAGTGAGACTCCTGTTGAGACCCAGTACTTC
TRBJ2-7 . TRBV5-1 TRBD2 CASSLALAGGNSYEQYF TGCGCCAGCAGCTTGGCACTAGCGGGGGGCAATTCCTACGAGCAGTACTTC